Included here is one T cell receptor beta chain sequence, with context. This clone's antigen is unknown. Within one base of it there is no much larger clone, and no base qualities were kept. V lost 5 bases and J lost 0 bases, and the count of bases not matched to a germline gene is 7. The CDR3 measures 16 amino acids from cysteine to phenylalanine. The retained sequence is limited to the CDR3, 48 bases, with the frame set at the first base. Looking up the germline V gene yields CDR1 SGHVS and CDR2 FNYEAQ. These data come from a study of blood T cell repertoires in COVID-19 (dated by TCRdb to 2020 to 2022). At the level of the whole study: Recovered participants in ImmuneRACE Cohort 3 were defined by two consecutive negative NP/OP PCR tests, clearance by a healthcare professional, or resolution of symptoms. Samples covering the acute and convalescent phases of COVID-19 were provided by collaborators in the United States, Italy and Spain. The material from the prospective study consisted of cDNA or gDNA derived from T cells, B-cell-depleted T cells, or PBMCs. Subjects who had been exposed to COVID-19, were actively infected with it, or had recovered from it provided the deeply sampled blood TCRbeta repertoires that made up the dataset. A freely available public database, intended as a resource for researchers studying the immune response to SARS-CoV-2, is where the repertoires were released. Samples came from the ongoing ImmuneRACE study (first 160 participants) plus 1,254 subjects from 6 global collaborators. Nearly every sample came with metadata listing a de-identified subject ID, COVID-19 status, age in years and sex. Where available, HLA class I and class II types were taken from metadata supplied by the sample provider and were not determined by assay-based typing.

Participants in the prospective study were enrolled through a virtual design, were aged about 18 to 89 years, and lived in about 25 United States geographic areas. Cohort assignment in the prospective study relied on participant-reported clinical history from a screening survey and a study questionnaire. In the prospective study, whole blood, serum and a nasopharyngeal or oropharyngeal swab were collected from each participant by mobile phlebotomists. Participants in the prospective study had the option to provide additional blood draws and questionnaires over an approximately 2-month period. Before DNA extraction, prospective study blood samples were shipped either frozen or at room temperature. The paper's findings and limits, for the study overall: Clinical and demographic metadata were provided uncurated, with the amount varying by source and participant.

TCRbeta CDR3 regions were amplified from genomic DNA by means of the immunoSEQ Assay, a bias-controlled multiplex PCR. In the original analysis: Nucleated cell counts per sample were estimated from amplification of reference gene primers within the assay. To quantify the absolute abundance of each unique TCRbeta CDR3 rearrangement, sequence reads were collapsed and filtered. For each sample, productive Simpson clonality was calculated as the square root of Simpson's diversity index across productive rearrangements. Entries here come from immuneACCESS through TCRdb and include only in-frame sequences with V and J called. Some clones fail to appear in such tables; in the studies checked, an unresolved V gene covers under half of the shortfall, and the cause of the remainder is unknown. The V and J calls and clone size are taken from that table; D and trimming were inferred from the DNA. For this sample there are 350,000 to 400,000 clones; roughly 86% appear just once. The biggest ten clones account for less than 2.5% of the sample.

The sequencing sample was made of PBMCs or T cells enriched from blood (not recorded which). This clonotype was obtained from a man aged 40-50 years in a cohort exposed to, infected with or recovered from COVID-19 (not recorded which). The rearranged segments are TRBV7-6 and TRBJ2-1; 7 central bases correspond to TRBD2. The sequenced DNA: TGTGCCAGCAGCCAATTAGCGGGTAGCTCCTACAATGAGCAGTTCTTC. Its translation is CASSQLAGSSYNEQFF.